This T cell receptor beta chain is from a study of T cell responses to AZD1222 COVID-19 vaccine. Background on the study: Timing groups of about 4 and about 12 weeks for second doses were pooled. Regarding the study as a whole: Only after the peak T cell response were repertoires sampled. Among AZD1222 vaccinees, only 5 to 7 were seropositive at baseline. White British donors predominated, females outnumbered males, and clonal diversity was possibly underestimated.

Only in-frame clones appear in the TCRdb table, and some are missing; sequencing was by immunoSEQ multiplex PCR. The table has 130,000 or so clones, over 90% seen once; the top ten hold 0.9% to 0.95%. Per the germline V gene, CDR1 is SGDLS and CDR2 is YYNGEE. Unmatched junction bases numbered 6, after V lost 4 bases and J lost 2 bases. The CDR3 contains 16 residues. For this clone: Its antigen is not identified.

The TCR sequence derives from an adult in good health. The sample in question was peripheral blood, obtained on day 0 of AZD1222 vaccination. The chain joins TRBV9 to TRBJ2-3; 11 bases align to TRBD2. CDR3 DNA: TGTGCCAGCAGCATTGTAGCGGGGGGGCTCACAGATACGCAGTATTTT. Translation: CASSIVAGGLTDTQYF.